This T cell receptor (beta chain) was obtained from a study of blood T cell repertoires in COVID-19. Turning to the study itself: Some COVID-19 samples were acute and others convalescent; all came from the United States, Italy and Spain. PBMCs, B-cell-depleted T cells, or T cells provided the cDNA or gDNA that made up the material.

V trimming: 5 bases; J trimming: 0 bases; junction bases outside the gene matches: 3. The CDR3 sequence is 15 residues long. Germline values: CDR1 MDHEN, CDR2 SYDVKM. Data came from immunoSEQ multiplex PCR; TCRdb stores just in-frame clones and leaves some out. The sample has 250,000 to 350,000 clones, roughly 88% seen once; the top ten hold 1.6%. The chain has TRBV28 and TRBJ1-5; the match to TRBD1 covers 8 bases. The sequence derives from a woman aged 50 to 60 with acute or convalescent COVID-19. The sequencing input was peripheral blood. The chain's CDR3 is CASSRQGYSNQPQHF. The CDR3 region has the DNA TGTGCCAGCAGTCGACAGGGGTATAGCAATCAGCCCCAGCATTTT.